Sequencing of this T cell receptor beta chain was carried out in a study of T cell repertoires in aging, cancer and after chemotherapy. General study findings and limits: Median generation probability rose over the chemotherapy interval in each cancer cohort, suggesting rebound thymic output.

Germline V gene lookup returns CDR1 LNHDA and CDR2 SQIVND (reference sequence). The CDR3 covers 15 residues. A note on this clonotype: The antigen is undetermined. A much larger clonotype is one base distant, so this may be a read error.

Peripheral blood genomic DNA, not sorted cells or RNA, was the template. Multiplex touch-down PCR with TRB-A/B primers amplified rearranged V-D-J TRB sequences. From the multiplex PCR reads, TCRdb called clonotypes with MiXCR, one entry per CDR3 protein. The sample comprises around 1,900 distinct CDR3 sequences, roughly 30% of which are singletons, and 34% rests with the top ten. The specimen was blood. This clonotype was sampled from a human donor in good health. The chain combines TRBV19 with TRBJ1-1, with 7 bases lining up with TRBD1. The CDR3 DNA sequence: TGTGTCAGTCGACCTATAGGGGGCCGGGACACTGAAGCTTTCTTT. Protein: CVSRPIGGRDTEAFF.